Listed below are T cell receptor beta chains from one sample, sequenced in a study of Siglec-9 on CD8 T cells in melanoma. Here immunoSEQ multiplex PCR was the method, and the copy in TCRdb shows in-frame clones only, minus some. The sample has 25,000 to 35,000 clones; around three quarters are singletons. Sequencing was done on a sample of Siglec-9- CD8+ T cells sorted from blood. The source is a human donor in good health. Both conserved end residues are part of each CDR3. The order of the fields is CDR3 protein, CDR3 DNA, D gene, clone size, J gene, V gene. D genes are given only for firm matches. Only part of the rows carry a size: once, few, many, or a class if the clone is expanded.

CASQRGDTQYF | TGTGCCAGCCAACGGGGAGATACGCAGTATTTT | NA | NA | TRBJ2-3 | TRBV11-1
CASSFGGPTYNEQFF | TGTGCCAGCAGCTTCGGCGGACCCACCTACAATGAGCAGTTCTTC | NA | NA | TRBJ2-1 | TRBV7-9
CASSFSNYNEQFF | TGTGCCAGCAGTTTCTCCAATTACAATGAGCAGTTCTTC | NA | few | TRBJ2-1 | TRBV27
CASSVEDRIYNSPLHF | TGTGCCAGCAGCGTAGAGGACAGAATATATAATTCACCCCTCCACTTT | NA | NA | TRBJ1-6 | TRBV9
CASSFLGPDTQYF | TGTGCCAGCAGCTTCCTAGGCCCAGATACGCAGTATTTT | NA | NA | TRBJ2-3 | TRBV7-8
CSVEGSRPAFF | TGCAGCGTTGAAGGATCCCGCCCAGCTTTCTTT | NA | NA | TRBJ1-1 | TRBV29-1
CASSSDSNYEQYF | TGTGCCAGCAGTTCGGACAGCAATTACGAGCAGTACTTC | NA | NA | TRBJ2-7 | TRBV6-6
CASSVGAQGAEGYTF | TGCGCCAGCAGCGTGGGGGCGCAGGGGGCGGAAGGCTACACCTTC | TRBD1 | NA | TRBJ1-2 | TRBV5-1
CSVVPPEGTEAFF | TGCAGCGTTGTACCCCCCGAAGGCACTGAAGCTTTCTTT | NA | few | TRBJ1-1 | TRBV29-1
CASSSSAGEETQYF | TGTGCCAGCAGCTCCTCAGCGGGAGAAGAGACCCAGTACTTC | TRBD2 | NA | TRBJ2-5 | TRBV11-2
CASSTKDRATLNTEAFF | TGTGCCAGTAGTACAAAGGACAGGGCCACCCTGAACACTGAAGCTTTCTTT | TRBD1 | NA | TRBJ1-1 | TRBV19